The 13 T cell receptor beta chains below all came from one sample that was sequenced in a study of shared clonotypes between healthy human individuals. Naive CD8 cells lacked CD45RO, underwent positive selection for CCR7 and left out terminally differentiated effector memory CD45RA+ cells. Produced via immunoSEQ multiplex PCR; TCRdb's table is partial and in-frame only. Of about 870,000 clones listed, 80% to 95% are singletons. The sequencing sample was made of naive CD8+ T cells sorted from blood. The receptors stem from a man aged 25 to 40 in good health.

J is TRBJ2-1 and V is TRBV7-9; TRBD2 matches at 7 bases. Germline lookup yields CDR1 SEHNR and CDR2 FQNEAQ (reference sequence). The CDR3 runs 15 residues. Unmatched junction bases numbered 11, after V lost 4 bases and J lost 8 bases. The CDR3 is CASSSETSPSHEQFF. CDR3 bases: TGTGCCAGCAGCTCAGAGACTAGCCCCTCTCATGAGCAGTTCTTC.

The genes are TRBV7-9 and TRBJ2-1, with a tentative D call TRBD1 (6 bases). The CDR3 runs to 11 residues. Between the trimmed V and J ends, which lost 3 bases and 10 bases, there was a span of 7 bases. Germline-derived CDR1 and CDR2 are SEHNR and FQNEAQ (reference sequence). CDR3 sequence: CASSFGTEQFF. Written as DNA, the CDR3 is TGTGCCAGCAGCTTTGGGACAGAGCAGTTCTTC. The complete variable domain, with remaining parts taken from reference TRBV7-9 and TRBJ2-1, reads DTGVSQNPRHKITKRGQNVTFRCDPISEHNRLYWYRQTLGQGPEFLTYFQNEAQLEKSRLLSDRFSAERPKGSFSTLEIQRTEQGDSAMYLCASSFGTEQFFGPGTRLTVL.

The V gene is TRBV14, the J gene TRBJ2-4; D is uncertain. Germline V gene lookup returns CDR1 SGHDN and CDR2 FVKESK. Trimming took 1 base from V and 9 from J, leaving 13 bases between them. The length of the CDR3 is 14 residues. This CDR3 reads CASSQASAPSIQYF. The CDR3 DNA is TGTGCCAGCAGCCAAGCCTCGGCCCCCAGCATTCAGTACTTC.

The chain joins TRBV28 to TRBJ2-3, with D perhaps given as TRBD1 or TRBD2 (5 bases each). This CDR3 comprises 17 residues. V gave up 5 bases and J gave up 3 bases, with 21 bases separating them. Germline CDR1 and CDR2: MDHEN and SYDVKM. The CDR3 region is CASSPIEGQGMTDTQYF. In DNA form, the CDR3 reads TGTGCCAGCAGTCCCATCGAGGGGCAGGGAATGACAGATACGCAGTATTTT.

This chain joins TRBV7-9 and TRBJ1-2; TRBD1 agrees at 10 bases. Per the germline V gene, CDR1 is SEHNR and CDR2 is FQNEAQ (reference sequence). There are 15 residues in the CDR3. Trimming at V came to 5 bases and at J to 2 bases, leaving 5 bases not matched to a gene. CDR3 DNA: TGTGCCAGCAGCATATCGACAGGGGGCAACTATGGCTACACCTTC. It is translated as CASSISTGGNYGYTF.

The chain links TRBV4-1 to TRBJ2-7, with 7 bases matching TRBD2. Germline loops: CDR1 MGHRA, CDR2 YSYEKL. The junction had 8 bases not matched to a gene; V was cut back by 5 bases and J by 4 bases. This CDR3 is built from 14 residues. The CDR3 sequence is CASSSVAGPYEQYF. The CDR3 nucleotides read TGCGCCAGCAGCTCCGTAGCGGGTCCATACGAGCAGTACTTC.

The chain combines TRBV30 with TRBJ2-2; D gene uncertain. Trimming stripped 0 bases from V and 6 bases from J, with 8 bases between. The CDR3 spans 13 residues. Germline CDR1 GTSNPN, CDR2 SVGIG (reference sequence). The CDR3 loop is CAWSVSKPGELFF. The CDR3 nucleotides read TGTGCCTGGAGTGTTTCTAAGCCCGGGGAGCTGTTTTTT.

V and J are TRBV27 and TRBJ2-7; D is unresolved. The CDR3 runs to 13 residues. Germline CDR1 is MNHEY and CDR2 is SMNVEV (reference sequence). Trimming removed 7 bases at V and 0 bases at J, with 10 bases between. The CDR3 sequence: CASIGGSSYEQYF. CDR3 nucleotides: TGTGCCAGCATTGGCGGTAGCTCCTACGAGCAGTACTTC.

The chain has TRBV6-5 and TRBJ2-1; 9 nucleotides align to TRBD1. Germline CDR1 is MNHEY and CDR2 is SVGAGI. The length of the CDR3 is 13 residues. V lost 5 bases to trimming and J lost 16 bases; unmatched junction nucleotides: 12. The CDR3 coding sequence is TGTGCCAGCAGTCCGGGGACAGGGATGACTCAATTCTTC. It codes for CASSPGTGMTQFF.

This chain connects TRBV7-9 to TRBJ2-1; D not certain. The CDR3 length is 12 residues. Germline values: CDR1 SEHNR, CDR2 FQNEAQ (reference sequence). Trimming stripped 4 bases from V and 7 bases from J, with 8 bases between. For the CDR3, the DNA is TGTGCCAGCAGCTCCCCAATGAATGAGCAGTTCTTC. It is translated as CASSSPMNEQFF.

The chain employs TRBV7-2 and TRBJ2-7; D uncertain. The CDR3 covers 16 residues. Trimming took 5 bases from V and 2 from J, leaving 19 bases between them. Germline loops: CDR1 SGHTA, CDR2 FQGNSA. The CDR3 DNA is TGTGCCAGCAGCCGCCTCAACGGCAGGTCCCCCTACGAGCAGTACTTC. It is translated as CASSRLNGRSPYEQYF.

The CDR3: CASSEWDRNQPQHF. CDR3 DNA: TGTGCCAGCAGTGAATGGGACAGAAATCAGCCCCAGCATTTT. The chain carries TRBV6-1 and TRBJ1-5; 7 positions match TRBD1. CDR1 and CDR2 from the germline V gene are MNHNS and SASEGT. V dropped 2 bases and J dropped 4; count of bases not matched to a gene: 2. The CDR3 is 14 amino acids.

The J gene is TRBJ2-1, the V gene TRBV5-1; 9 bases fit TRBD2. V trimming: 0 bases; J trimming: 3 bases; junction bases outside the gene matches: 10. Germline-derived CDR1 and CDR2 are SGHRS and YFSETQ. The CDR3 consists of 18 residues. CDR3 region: CASSLVALTSGRYNEQFF. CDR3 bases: TGCGCCAGCAGCTTGGTGGCGTTAACTAGCGGGCGCTACAATGAGCAGTTCTTC.